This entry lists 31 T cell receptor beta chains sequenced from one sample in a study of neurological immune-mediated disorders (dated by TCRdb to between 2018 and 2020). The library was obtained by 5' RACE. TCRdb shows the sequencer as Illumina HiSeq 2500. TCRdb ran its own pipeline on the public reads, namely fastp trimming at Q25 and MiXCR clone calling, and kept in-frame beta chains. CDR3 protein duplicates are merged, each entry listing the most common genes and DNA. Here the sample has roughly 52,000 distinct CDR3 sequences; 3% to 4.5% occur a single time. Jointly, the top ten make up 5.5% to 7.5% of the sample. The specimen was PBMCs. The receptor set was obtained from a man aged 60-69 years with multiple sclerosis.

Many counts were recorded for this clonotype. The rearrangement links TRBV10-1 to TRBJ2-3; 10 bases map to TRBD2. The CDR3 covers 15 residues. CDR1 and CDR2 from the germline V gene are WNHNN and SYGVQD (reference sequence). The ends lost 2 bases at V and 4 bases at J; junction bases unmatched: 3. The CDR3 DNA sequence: TGCGCCAGCAGTGAGACTAGCGGGGAAGCAGATACGCAGTATTTT. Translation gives CASSETSGEADTQYF.

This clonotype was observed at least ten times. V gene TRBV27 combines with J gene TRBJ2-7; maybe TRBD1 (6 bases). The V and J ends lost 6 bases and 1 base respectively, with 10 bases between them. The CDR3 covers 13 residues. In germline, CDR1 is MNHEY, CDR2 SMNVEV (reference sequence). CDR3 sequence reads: CASRRTESYEQYF. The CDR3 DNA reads TGTGCCAGCAGGAGGACAGAGTCCTACGAGCAGTACTTC.

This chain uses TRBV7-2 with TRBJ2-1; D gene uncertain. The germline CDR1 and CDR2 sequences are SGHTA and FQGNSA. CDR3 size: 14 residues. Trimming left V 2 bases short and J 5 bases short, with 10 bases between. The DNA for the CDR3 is TGTGCCAGCAGCTTACGCGGCGGAAACAATGAGCAGTTCTTC. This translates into CASSLRGGNNEQFF.

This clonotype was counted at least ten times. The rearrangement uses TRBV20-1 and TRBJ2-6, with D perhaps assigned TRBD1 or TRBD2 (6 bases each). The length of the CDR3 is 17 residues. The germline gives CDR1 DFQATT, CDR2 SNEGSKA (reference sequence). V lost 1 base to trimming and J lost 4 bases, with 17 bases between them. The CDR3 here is CSARVFRGRLGANVLTF. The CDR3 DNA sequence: TGCAGTGCTAGAGTCTTTAGGGGGAGGCTCGGGGCCAACGTCCTGACTTTC.

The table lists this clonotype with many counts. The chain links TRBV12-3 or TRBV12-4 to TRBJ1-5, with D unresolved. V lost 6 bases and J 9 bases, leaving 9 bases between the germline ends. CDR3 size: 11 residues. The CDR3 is CASRADGPQHF. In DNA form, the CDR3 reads TGTGCCAGCAGGGCGGACGGGCCCCAGCATTTT.

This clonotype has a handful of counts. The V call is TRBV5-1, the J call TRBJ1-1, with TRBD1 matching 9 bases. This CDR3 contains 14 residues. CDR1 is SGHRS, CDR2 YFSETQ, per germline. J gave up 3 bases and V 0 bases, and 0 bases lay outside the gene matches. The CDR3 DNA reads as TGCGCCAGCAGCTTGGACAGGGGGCACACTGAAGCTTTCTTT. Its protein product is CASSLDRGHTEAFF.

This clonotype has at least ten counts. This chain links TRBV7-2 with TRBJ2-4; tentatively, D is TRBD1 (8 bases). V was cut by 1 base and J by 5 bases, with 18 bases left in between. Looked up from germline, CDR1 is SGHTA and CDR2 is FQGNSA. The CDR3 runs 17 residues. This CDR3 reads CASSLVGEGTGENIQYF. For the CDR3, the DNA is TGTGCCAGCAGCTTAGTTGGGGAGGGGACAGGAGAAAACATTCAGTACTTC.

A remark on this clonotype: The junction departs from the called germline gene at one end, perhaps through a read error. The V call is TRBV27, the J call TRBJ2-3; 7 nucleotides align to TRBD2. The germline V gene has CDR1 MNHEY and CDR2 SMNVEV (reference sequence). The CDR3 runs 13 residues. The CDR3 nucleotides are TGTGTCAGCCCTGGGACTAACACAGATACGCAGTATTTT. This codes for CVSPGTNTDTQYF.

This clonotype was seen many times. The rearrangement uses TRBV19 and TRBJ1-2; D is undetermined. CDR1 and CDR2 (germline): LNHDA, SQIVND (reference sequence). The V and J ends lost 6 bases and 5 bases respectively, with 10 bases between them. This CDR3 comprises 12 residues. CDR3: CASSVFEYGYTF. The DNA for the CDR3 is TGTGCCAGTAGCGTTTTTGAGTATGGCTACACCTTC.

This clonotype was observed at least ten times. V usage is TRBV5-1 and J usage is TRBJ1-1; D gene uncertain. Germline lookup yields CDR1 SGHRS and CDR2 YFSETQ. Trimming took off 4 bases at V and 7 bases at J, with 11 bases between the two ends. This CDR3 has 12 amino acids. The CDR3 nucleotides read TGCGCCAGCAGCGTGGAGGGTGTTGAAGCTTTCTTT. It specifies CASSVEGVEAFF.

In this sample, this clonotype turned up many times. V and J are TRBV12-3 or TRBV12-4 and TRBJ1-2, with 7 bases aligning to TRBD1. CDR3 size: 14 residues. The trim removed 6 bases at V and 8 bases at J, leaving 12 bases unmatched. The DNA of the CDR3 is TGTGCCAGCAGCTCCACCGACAGGGTGGAGGGCTACACCTTC. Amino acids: CASSSTDRVEGYTF.

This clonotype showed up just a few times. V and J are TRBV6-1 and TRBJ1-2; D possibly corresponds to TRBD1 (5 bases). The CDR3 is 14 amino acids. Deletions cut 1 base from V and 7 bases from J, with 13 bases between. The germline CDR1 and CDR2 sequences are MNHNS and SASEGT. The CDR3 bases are TGTGCCAGCAGTGAAGAGGGTTGGGGGACTGGCTACACCTTC. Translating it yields CASSEEGWGTGYTF.

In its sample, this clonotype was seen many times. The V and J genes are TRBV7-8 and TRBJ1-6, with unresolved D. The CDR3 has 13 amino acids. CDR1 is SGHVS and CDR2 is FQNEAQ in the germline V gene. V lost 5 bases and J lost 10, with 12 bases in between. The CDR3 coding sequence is TGTGCCAGCAGCGGTGGGAGTGGGTCACCCCTCCACTTT. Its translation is CASSGGSGSPLHF.

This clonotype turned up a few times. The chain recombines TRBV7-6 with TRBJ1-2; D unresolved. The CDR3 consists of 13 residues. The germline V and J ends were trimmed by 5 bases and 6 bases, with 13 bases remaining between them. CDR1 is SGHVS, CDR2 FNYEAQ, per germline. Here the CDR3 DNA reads TGTGCCAGCAGCCCCGCCGGGATCCATGGCTACACCTTC. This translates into CASSPAGIHGYTF.

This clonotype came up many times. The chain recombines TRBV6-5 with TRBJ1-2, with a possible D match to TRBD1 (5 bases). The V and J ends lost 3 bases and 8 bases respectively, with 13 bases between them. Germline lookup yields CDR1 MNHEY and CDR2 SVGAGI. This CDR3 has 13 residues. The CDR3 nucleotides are TGTGCCAGCAGTTATTCCCAGGGACGGGGCTACACCTTC. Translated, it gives CASSYSQGRGYTF.

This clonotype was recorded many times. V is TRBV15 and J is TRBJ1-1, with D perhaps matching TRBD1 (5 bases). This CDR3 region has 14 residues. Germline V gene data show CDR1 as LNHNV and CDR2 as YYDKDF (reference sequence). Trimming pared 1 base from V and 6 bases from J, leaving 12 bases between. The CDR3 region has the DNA TGTGCCACCAGCAGAGCTGGGGGAAACCCTGAAGCTTTCTTT. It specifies CATSRAGGNPEAFF.

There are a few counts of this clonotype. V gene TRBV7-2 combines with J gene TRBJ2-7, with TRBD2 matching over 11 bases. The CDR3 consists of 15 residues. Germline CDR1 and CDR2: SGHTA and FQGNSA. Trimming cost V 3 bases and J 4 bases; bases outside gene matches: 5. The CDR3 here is CASSLTSGTAYEQYF. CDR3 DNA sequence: TGTGCCAGCAGCTTGACTAGCGGGACCGCTTACGAGCAGTACTTC.

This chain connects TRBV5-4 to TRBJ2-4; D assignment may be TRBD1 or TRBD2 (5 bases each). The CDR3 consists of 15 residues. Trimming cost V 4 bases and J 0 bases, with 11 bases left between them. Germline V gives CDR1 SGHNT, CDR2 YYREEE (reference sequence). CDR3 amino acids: CASSERGVAKNIQYF. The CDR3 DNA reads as TGTGCCAGCAGCGAACGAGGGGTAGCCAAAAACATTCAGTACTTC.

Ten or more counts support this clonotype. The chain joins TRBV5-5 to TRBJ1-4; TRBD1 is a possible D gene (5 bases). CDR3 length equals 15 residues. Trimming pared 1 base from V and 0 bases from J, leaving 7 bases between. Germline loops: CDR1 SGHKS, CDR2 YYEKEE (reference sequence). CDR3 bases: TGTGCCAGCAGCTTGAGAGGGGCAACTAATGAAAAACTGTTTTTT. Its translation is CASSLRGATNEKLFF.

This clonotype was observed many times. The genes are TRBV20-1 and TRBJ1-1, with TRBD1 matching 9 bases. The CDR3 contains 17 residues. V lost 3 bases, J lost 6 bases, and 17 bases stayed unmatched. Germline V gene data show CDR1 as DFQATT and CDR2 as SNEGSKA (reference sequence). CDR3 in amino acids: CSASVGTGMGLGPEAFF. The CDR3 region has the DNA TGCAGTGCTAGTGTTGGGACAGGGATGGGGCTGGGTCCTGAAGCTTTCTTT.

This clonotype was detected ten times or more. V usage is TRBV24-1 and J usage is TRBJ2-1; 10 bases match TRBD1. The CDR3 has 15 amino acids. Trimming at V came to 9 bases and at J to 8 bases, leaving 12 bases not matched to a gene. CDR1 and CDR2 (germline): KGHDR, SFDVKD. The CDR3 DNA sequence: TGTGCCACCGGCCGGGACAGGGGATTATTGGATGAGCAGTTCTTC. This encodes CATGRDRGLLDEQFF.

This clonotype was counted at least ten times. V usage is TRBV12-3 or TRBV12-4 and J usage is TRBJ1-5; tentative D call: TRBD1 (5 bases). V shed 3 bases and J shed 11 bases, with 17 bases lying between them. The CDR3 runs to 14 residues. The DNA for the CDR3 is TGTGCCAGCAGTTTGGGGCAGCTCCAAACCGCCCAGCATTTT. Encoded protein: CASSLGQLQTAQHF.

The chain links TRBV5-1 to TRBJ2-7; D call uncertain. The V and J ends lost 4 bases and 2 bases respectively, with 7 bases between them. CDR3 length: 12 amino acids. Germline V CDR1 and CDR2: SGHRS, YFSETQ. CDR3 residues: CASSAVTYEQYF. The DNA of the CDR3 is TGCGCCAGCAGCGCCGTTACCTACGAGCAGTACTTC. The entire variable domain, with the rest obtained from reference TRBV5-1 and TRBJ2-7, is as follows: KAGVTQTPRYLIKTRGQQVTLSCSPISGHRSVSWYQQTPGQGLQFLFEYFSETQRNKGNFPGRFSGRQFSNSRSEMNVSTLELGDSALYLCASSAVTYEQYFGPGTRLTVT.

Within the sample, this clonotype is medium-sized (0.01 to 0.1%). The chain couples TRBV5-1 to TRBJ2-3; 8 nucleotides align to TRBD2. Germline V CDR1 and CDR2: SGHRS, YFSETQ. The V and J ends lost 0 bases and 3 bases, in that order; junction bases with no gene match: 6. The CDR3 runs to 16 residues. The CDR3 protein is CASSLDGRAMTDTQYF. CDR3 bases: TGCGCCAGCAGCTTGGACGGGAGGGCCATGACAGATACGCAGTATTTT.

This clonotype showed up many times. The chain's CDR3 is CSAIRQGNTGELFF. The CDR3 nucleotides are TGCAGTGCAATTAGACAGGGGAACACCGGGGAGCTGTTTTTT. The gene calls are TRBV20-1 and TRBJ2-2; 7 nucleotides align to TRBD1. Germline assignment: CDR1 DFQATT and CDR2 SNEGSKA (reference sequence). The CDR3 runs to 14 residues. The V and J ends lost 6 bases and 1 base, in that order; junction bases with no gene match: 5.

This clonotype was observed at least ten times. CDR3 sequence: CASSGGMNTEAFF. In DNA form, the CDR3 reads TGTGCCAGCAGTGGGGGGATGAACACTGAAGCTTTCTTT. This chain links TRBV2 with TRBJ1-1; a possible D gene is TRBD1 (5 bases). The CDR3 length is 13 residues. The germline V gene has CDR1 SNHLY and CDR2 FYNNEI. Trimming pared 4 bases from V and 0 bases from J, leaving 6 bases between.

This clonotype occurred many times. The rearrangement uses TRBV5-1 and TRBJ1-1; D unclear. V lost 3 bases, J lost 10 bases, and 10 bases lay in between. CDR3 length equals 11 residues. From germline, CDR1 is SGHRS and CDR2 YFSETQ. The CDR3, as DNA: TGCGCCAGCAGCTCCCTCGAGGGAGCTTTCTTT. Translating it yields CASSSLEGAFF.

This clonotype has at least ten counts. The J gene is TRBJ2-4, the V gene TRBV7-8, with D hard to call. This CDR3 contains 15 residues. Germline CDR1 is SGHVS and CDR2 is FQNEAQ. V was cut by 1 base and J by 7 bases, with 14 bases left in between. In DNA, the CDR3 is TGTGCCAGCAGCTTAGGACCGGGCCAGAGGAACATTCAGTACTTC. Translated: CASSLGPGQRNIQYF.

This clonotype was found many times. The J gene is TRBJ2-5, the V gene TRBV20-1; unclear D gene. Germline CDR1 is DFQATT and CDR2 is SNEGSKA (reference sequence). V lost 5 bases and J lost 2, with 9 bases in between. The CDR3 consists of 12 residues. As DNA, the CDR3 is TGCAGTGCTCAGGCGAGTCAAGAGACCCAGTACTTC. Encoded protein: CSAQASQETQYF.

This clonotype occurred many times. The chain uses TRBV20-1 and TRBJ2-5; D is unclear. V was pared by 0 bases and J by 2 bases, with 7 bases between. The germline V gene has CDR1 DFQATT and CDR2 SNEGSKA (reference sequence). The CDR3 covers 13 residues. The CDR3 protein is CSARDPMQETQYF. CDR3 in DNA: TGCAGTGCTAGAGATCCGATGCAAGAGACCCAGTACTTC.

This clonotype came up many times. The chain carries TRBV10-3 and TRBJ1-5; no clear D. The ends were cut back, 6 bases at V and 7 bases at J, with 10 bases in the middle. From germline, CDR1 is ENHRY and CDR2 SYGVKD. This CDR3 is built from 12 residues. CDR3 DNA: TGTGCCATCAGGCCGGAGGGCCAGCCCCAGCATTTT. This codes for CAIRPEGQPQHF.